This TCR beta chain was captured by sequencing in a study of blood T cell repertoires in COVID-19. About the research overall: Two negative PCRs, clearance, or symptom resolution had been documented for recovered Cohort 3 donors.

Libraries were prepared by immunoSEQ multiplex PCR; TCRdb keeps only in-frame clonotypes and omits some of them. In the table there are a few hundred thousand clones, approximately 89% of which are singletons. CDR3 size: 18 residues. This TCR came from a man aged 35 to 55 in a cohort exposed to, infected with or recovered from COVID-19 (not recorded which). The specimen sequenced was PBMCs or T cells enriched from blood (not recorded which). The chain joins TRBV21-1 to TRBJ2-7; the D call of TRBD2 is as the table states it, not checked on the DNA. TRBV21-1 is labeled a pseudogene. CDR3 sequence (DNA): TGTGCCAGCACCCTTTCGAATTGTCCCCGGGTCCATTCCTACGAGCAGTACTTC. This encodes CASTLSNCPRVHSYEQYF.